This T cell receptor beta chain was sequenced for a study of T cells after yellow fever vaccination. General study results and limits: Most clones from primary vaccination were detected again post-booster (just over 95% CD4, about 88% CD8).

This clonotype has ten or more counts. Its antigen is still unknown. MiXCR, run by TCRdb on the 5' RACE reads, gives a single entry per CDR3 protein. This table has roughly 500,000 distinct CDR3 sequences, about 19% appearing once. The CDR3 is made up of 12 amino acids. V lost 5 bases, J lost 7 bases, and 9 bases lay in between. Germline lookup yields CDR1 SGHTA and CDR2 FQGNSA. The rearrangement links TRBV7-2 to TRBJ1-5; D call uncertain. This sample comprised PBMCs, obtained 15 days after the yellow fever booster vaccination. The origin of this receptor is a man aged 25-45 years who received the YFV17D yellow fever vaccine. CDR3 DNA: TGTGCCAGCAGCCGGGCCCAGCAGCCCCAGCATTTT. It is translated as CASSRAQQPQHF. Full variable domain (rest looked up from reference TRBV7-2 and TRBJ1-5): GAGVSQSPSNKVTEKGKDVELRCDPISGHTALYWYRQSLGQGLEFLIYFQGNSAPDKSGLPSDRFSAERTGGSVSTLTIQRTQQEDSAVYLCASSRAQQPQHFGDGTRLSIL.